This is a list of T cell receptor beta chains from one sample in a study of T-cell memory formation after mild COVID-19. TCRdb re-called the 5' RACE reads with MiXCR, one entry per CDR3 protein. The sample shows some 320,000 distinct CDR3 sequences, 13% to 15% of them seen only once. The source material was PBMCs or a T cell subset sorted from them (not recorded which). These receptors all come from a man between 18 and 29 years old who had mild COVID-19 (a few samples of this study predate the infection). Cell type and time point are not known. Each CDR3 is given with its conserved first and last residue. The D gene is left open where the match is weak. The listing skips clone size in some rows; elsewhere it reads once, few, many or a size class.

- TRBJ2-3 TRBV20-1 - CSARQATVQYF TGCAGTGCCAGACAGGCGACGGTGCAGTATTTT
few TRBJ2-3 TRBV27 - CASSSTYSTDTQYF TGTGCCAGCAGTTCAACTTATAGCACAGATACGCAGTATTTT
many TRBJ2-5 TRBV7-3 - CASSLIGLDGETQYF TGTGCCAGCAGCTTAATAGGGCTGGATGGAGAGACCCAGTACTTC
few TRBJ2-3 TRBV18 - CASSPSAGASDTQYF TGTGCCAGCTCACCCTCCGCAGGGGCCTCAGATACGCAGTATTTT
- TRBJ2-5 TRBV27 TRBD1 CASQNRGGPQETQYF TGTGCCAGCCAAAATAGAGGGGGCCCTCAAGAGACCCAGTACTTC
- TRBJ1-2 TRBV3-1 TRBD1 CASSHGQGGGYTF TGTGCCAGCAGCCATGGACAGGGGGGAGGCTACACCTTC
few TRBJ2-7 TRBV7-9 - CASSFADSYSYEQYF TGTGCCAGCAGCTTCGCCGATTCCTACTCCTACGAGCAGTACTTC
many TRBJ1-1 TRBV9 - CASSPGRGEADTEAFF TGTGCCAGCAGCCCCGGCCGGGGGGAGGCGGACACTGAAGCTTTCTTT
- TRBJ2-3 TRBV15 TRBD2 CATSHRGVGADTQYF TGTGCCACCAGCCACCGGGGGGTTGGGGCAGATACGCAGTATTTT
- TRBJ1-6 TRBV23-1 - CASSQPSIPGRISPVEDSPLHF TGCGCCAGCAGTCAACCCTCCATCCCGGGACGAATCTCCCCTGTTGAAGATTCACCCCTCCACTTT
few TRBJ2-3 TRBV20-1 - CSAQFRGAFPDTQYF TGCAGTGCTCAATTCCGGGGGGCTTTTCCCGATACGCAGTATTTT
many TRBJ2-3 TRBV27 TRBD1 CASSTPTGRPNTDTQYF TGTGCCAGCAGCACCCCGACAGGGCGCCCTAACACAGATACGCAGTATTTT
- TRBJ1-2 TRBV6-2/TRBV6-3 TRBD1 CASRIRGTEGYTF TGTGCCAGCAGAATCAGGGGGACGGAGGGCTACACCTTC
- TRBJ1-1 TRBV19 TRBD1 CASMAGTGKTEAFF TGTGCCAGTATGGCGGGGACAGGGAAGACTGAAGCTTTCTTT
- TRBJ2-3 TRBV24-1 - CATSDPASTDTQYF TGTGCCACCAGTGACCCGGCTAGCACAGATACGCAGTATTTT
few TRBJ2-7 TRBV30 - CAWSSFYEQYF TGTGCCTGGAGTTCTTTCTACGAGCAGTACTTC
- TRBJ1-4 TRBV7-2 - CASSRGLANEKLFF TGTGCCAGCAGCCGAGGGTTGGCTAATGAAAAACTGTTTTTT
few TRBJ1-1 TRBV12-3/TRBV12-4 TRBD1 CASSFTGANTEAFF TGTGCCAGCAGTTTCACAGGGGCAAACACTGAAGCTTTCTTT
few TRBJ2-3 TRBV20-1 - CSAARGDATDTQYF TGCAGTGCTGCCAGGGGGGATGCGACAGATACGCAGTATTTT
many TRBJ2-1 TRBV6-1 - CASSQRGGFGEQFF TGTGCCAGCAGTCAAAGGGGGGGCTTCGGTGAGCAGTTCTTC
- TRBJ2-3 TRBV5-1 - CASSRDSNTDTQYF TGCGCCAGCAGTAGAGACAGCAACACAGATACGCAGTATTTT
- TRBJ2-4 TRBV28 - CASSPNLLLAKNIQYF TGTGCCAGCAGTCCCAACTTACTGTTAGCCAAAAACATTCAGTACTTC
- TRBJ2-7 TRBV7-9 - CASSLGIEQYF TGTGCCAGCAGTTTGGGGATCGAGCAGTACTTC
few TRBJ2-7 TRBV5-1 TRBD1 CASSLGPSDRGLSYEQYF TGCGCCAGCAGCTTGGGACCCTCGGACAGGGGGCTCTCCTACGAGCAGTACTTC
- TRBJ2-1 TRBV29-1 - CSVEVYNEQFF TGCAGCGTTGAAGTGTACAATGAGCAGTTCTTC
few TRBJ2-3 TRBV24-1 - CATEGGRGDTQYF TGTGCCACTGAGGGGGGCCGAGGAGATACGCAGTATTTT
many TRBJ2-7 TRBV27 - CASSSLGGREYF TGTGCCAGCAGTTCCCTTGGGGGGCGCGAGTACTTC
- TRBJ1-5 TRBV7-9 TRBD1 CASSRRGQGHQPQHF TGTGCCAGCAGCCGAAGGGGACAGGGGCATCAGCCCCAGCATTTT